Given below is one T cell receptor beta chain in context. Its specific antigen is unknown. No much larger clone is present one base from it, and per-base qualities are unavailable. The data were obtained in a study of blood T cell repertoires in COVID-19 (dated by TCRdb to 2020 to 2021). Notes on the research overall: The collaborator samples originated in the United States, Italy and Spain and spanned the acute and convalescent phases of COVID-19. The prospective study material was composed of cDNA or gDNA derived from T cells, B-cell-depleted T cells, or PBMCs. Subjects who had been exposed to COVID-19, were actively infected with it, or had recovered from it provided the deeply sampled blood TCRbeta repertoires that made up the dataset. A freely available public database, intended as a resource for researchers studying the immune response to SARS-CoV-2, is where the repertoires were released. Samples were obtained from the ongoing ImmuneRACE study (first 160 participants) and from over 1,000 subjects provided by 6 global collaborators. The sample metadata nearly always contained a de-identified subject ID, COVID-19 status, age in years and sex. Where HLA class I and class II types were available, the types were taken from metadata supplied by the sample provider, not from assay-based typing.

TCRbeta CDR3 regions were amplified from genomic DNA using the immunoSEQ Assay, a bias-controlled multiplex PCR. From the authors' description of their analysis: The number of nucleated cells in each sample was estimated by amplification of reference gene primers within the assay. To quantify the absolute abundance of each unique TCRbeta CDR3 rearrangement, sequence reads were collapsed and filtered. Productive Simpson clonality was computed per sample as the square root of Simpson's diversity index over productive rearrangements. Drawn from immuneACCESS, this table holds only the in-frame rearrangements with V and J called that TCRdb kept. Clones are partly lost; checked studies trace under half to an unresolved V gene and leave the rest unexplained. The V and J calls and clone size come from that table; D and trimming were worked out from the DNA. The table for this sample lists some 300,000 clones; about nine tenths of them were counted only once. The ten largest clones represent 2% to 3% of the sample.

The germline V gene supplies CDR1 MDHEN and CDR2 SYDVKM. V lost 10 bases and J lost 8 bases; the stretch between them is 12 bases long. The CDR3, from cysteine to phenylalanine, totals 11 residues. Only CDR3 DNA remains: 33 bases, in frame from the first base. Whole blood was collected in K2EDTA tubes by collaborating institutions according to the institutions' own protocols. Collaborator samples were shipped for TCRbeta analysis as frozen whole blood, isolated PBMCs, or DNA extracted from either sample type. The paper's findings and limits, for the study overall: The quantity of clinical and demographic metadata differed by source and by participant and was supplied without curation.

The V gene is TRBV28 and the J gene is TRBJ2-1; the D gene cannot be named for sure. Material for sequencing was peripheral blood. This receptor was obtained from a man between 18 and 29 years old with active or convalescent COVID-19. In nucleotides, the sequence is TGTGCCACTGGGTTACGGGATGAGCAGTTCTTC. This codes for CATGLRDEQFF. The variable domain in full, with residues beyond the CDR3 obtained from the reference TRBV28 and TRBJ2-1 genes, is DVKVTQSSRYLVKRTGEKVFLECVQDMDHENMFWYRQDPGLGLRLIYFSYDVKMKEKGDIPEGYSVSREKKERFSLILESASTNQTSMYLCATGLRDEQFFGPGTRLTVL.